This TCR beta chain was captured by sequencing in a study of CD8 T cells in Susac syndrome. In the multiple sclerosis control group, patients were treatment-naive and had stable or active relapsing-remitting disease. CD8+ and CD4+ T cells were negatively isolated; TEMRA cells were FACS-enriched. Trimming removed 4 bases at V and 5 bases at J, with 17 bases between. The CDR3 sequence is 15 residues long. The germline V gene has CDR1 LNHNV and CDR2 YYDKDF (reference sequence). A quantity of 0.5 to 1 ug RNA underwent reverse transcription using random hexamers. TCRdb re-called the immunoSEQ multiplex PCR reads through MiXCR, storing one row per CDR3 protein. The sample lists 330,000 or so distinct CDR3 sequences; 89% were seen once.

The material sequenced was CD8+ T cells from PBMCs. This chain links TRBV15 with TRBJ1-2; tentative D call: TRBD1 (5 bases). The sequence was collected from a human donor with multiple sclerosis. CDR3 amino acids: CATSTPGAAFYGYTF. As DNA, the CDR3 is TGTGCCACCAGCACCCCCGGGGCAGCCTTTTATGGCTACACCTTC.